This T cell receptor (beta chain) was recovered during a study of shared clonotypes between healthy human individuals. Execution of the assay was at deep level. Sequenced by immunoSEQ multiplex PCR; TCRdb stores in-frame clones only, minus some. The top ten clones hold around 1.8% of a sample with hundreds of thousands of clones, less than 80% of them seen once. V lost 6 bases, J lost 2 bases, and 8 bases stayed unmatched. The germline gives CDR1 WNHNN, CDR2 SYGVQD (reference sequence). This CDR3 is built from 17 residues. Sequencing input: memory CD4+ T cells sorted from blood. The sample's subset: CD45RA-negative fraction. The V and J genes are TRBV10-1 and TRBJ2-7, with 15 positions matching TRBD2. The receptor's source is a woman aged 25-40 years in good health. This chain's CDR3 is CASRPPGTSGRPYEQYF. CDR3 bases: TGCGCCAGCAGACCTCCCGGGACTAGCGGGAGGCCCTACGAGCAGTACTTC.